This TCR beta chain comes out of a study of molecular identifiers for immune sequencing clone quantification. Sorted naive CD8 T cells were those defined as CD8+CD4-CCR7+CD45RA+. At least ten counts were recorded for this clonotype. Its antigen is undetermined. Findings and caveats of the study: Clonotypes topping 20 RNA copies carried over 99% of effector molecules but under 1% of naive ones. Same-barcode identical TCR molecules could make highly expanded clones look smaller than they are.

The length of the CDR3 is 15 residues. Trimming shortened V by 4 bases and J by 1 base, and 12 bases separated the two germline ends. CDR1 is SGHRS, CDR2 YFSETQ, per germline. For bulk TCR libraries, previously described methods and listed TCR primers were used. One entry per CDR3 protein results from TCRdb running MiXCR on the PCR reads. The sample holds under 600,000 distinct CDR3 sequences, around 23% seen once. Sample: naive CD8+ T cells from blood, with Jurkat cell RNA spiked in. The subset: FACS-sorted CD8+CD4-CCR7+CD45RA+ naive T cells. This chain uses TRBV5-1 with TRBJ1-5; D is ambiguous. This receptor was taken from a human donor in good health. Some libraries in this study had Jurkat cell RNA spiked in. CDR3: CASSPLGVSNQPQHF. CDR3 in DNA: TGCGCCAGCAGCCCCCTAGGTGTGAGCAATCAGCCCCAGCATTTT.